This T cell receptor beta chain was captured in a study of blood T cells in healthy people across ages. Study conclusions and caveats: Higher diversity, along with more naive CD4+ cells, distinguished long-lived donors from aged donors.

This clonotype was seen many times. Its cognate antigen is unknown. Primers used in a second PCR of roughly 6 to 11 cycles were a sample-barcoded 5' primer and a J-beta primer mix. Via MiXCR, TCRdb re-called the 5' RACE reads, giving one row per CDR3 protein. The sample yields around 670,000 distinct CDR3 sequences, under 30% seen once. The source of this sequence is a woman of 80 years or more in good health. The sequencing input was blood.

The CDR3 DNA sequence: TGTGCCAGCAGCGCTTTTAACAGGGGCATGGGTGAGCCCCAGCATTTT. Encoded protein: CASSAFNRGMGEPQHF. The rearrangement joins TRBV7-2 to TRBJ1-5, with TRBD1 matching over 7 bases. From germline, CDR1 is SGHTA and CDR2 FQGNSA. This CDR3 has 16 residues. With 5 bases clipped from V and 8 bases from J, the junction kept 15 bases outside the gene matches.